What follows are 26 T cell receptor beta chains derived from one specimen sequenced in a study of T cell repertoires in cytomegalovirus infection. One entry per CDR3 protein results from TCRdb running MiXCR on the reads. Among 650,000 to 900,000 distinct CDR3 sequences listed, about 31% were seen once. These receptors are not linked to any known antigen. Sequencing used cultured CD8+ T cells from PBMCs, obtained from culture after CMV antigen stimulation. These receptors originate from a human donor in good health (CMV status not recorded). Some clones in this sample may be carry-over from other donors' samples.

This rearrangement joins TRBV14 to TRBJ2-3, with D tentatively TRBD1 (6 bases). The CDR3 runs 18 residues. Per the germline V gene, CDR1 is SGHDN and CDR2 is FVKESK. V was trimmed by 5 bases and J by 4 bases, leaving 25 bases between them. The CDR3 protein is CASSIRPGEGRTSDTQYF. The CDR3 DNA is TGTGCCAGCAGCATCCGCCCAGGGGAAGGGCGCACGTCAGATACGCAGTATTTT.

This clonotype appeared many times. This CDR3 reads CASSIGPGGNQPQHF. The CDR3 DNA sequence: TGTGCCAGCAGCATTGGCCCAGGGGGTAATCAGCCCCAGCATTTT. The V call is TRBV7-2, the J call TRBJ1-5; 7 positions match TRBD1. CDR3 size: 15 residues. The V gene's germline CDR1 is SGHTA and CDR2 FQGNSA. V was pared by 5 bases and J by 4 bases, with 8 bases of the junction left unmatched.

This chain connects TRBV18 to TRBJ1-1; maybe TRBD1 (5 bases). CDR3 length: 14 amino acids. V was trimmed by 3 bases and J by 3 bases, leaving 11 bases between them. In germline, CDR1 is KGHSH, CDR2 LQKENI. This CDR3 is CASSPFRDDTEAFF. The CDR3 DNA is TGTGCCAGCTCACCTTTCAGGGACGACACTGAAGCTTTCTTT.

This chain uses TRBV15 with TRBJ2-3; D is possibly TRBD1 or TRBD2 (5 bases each). Trimming pared 8 bases from V and 3 bases from J, leaving 15 bases between. Germline lookup yields CDR1 LNHNV and CDR2 YYDKDF (reference sequence). This CDR3 region has 14 residues. The CDR3 reads CATGGRDVTDTQYF. The CDR3 nucleotides read TGTGCCACCGGGGGTCGGGACGTTACAGATACGCAGTATTTT.

This clonotype occurred a few times. The rearrangement uses TRBV6-5 and TRBJ2-1; possibly TRBD1 or TRBD2 for D (5 bases each). Germline V gene sequence: CDR1 MNHEY, CDR2 SVGAGI. Trimming removed 5 bases from V and 9 bases from J, with 20 bases in between. The CDR3 is made up of 15 amino acids. The CDR3 sequence is CASSNTRGREIEQFF. The DNA for the CDR3 is TGTGCCAGCAGTAATACCCGGGGCCGGGAAATTGAGCAGTTCTTC.

V and J are TRBV12-3 or TRBV12-4 and TRBJ1-1, with no clear D. CDR3 length: 14 residues. The germline V and J ends were trimmed by 4 bases and 3 bases, with 12 bases remaining between them. CDR3 amino acids: CASSSVTRDTEAFF. The DNA of the CDR3 is TGTGCCAGCAGTTCCGTCACACGGGACACTGAAGCTTTCTTT.

CDR3 bases: TGTGCCAGCAGCTTAACGGGTTGGCTAGTTGTTGGCAATGAGCAGTTCTTC. Translating it yields CASSLTGWLVVGNEQFF. The chain joins TRBV11-2 to TRBJ2-1, with D unclear. The V end was cut by 2 bases, the J end by 6 bases, with 20 bases between. CDR3 length equals 17 residues. The germline V gene encodes CDR1 SGHAT and CDR2 FQNNGV.

The V call is TRBV16, the J call TRBJ1-5; D is ambiguous. The CDR3 covers 15 residues. Germline CDR1 reads KGHSY; CDR2 reads FQNENV. Deletions cut 0 bases from V and 6 bases from J, with 12 bases between. The CDR3 is CASSQSTGGSQPQHF. CDR3 DNA: TGTGCCAGCAGCCAATCAACCGGTGGTAGTCAGCCCCAGCATTTT.

The sample holds many counts of this clonotype. The chain carries TRBV27 and TRBJ1-2, with 8 nucleotides matching TRBD1. Unmatched junction bases numbered 6, after V lost 5 bases and J lost 4 bases. The CDR3 spans 14 residues. CDR1 is MNHEY and CDR2 is SMNVEV in the germline V gene (reference sequence). The CDR3 nucleotides read TGTGCCAGCAGTCCCACCGGGACAGGCTATGGCTACACCTTC. Translated: CASSPTGTGYGYTF.

This clonotype was counted at least ten times. The chain employs TRBV7-2 and TRBJ2-4; unclear D gene. The germline V gene encodes CDR1 SGHTA and CDR2 FQGNSA. Trimming cost V 6 bases and J 2 bases, with 11 bases left between them. This CDR3 has 14 amino acids. The CDR3 DNA reads TGTGCCAGCAGTCTAACCGGGCCCAAAAACATTCAGTACTTC. Translated, it gives CASSLTGPKNIQYF.

The chain recombines TRBV27 with TRBJ1-6; D not certain. The germline V gene has CDR1 MNHEY and CDR2 SMNVEV (reference sequence). This CDR3 region has 17 residues. Trimming left V 1 base short and J 5 bases short, with 15 bases between. The CDR3 sequence: CASSLLEGPADNSPLHF. As DNA, the CDR3 is TGTGCCAGCAGTTTATTAGAGGGTCCCGCAGATAATTCACCCCTCCACTTT.

As concerns this clonotype: Possible read error: a much larger clone is one base away. V and J are TRBV7-9 and TRBJ2-3, with TRBD2 matching over 8 bases. The CDR3 sequence is 14 residues long. Germline lookup yields CDR1 SEHNR and CDR2 FQNEAQ (reference sequence). This chain's CDR3 is CASSIGLATDTEYF. The CDR3 nucleotides are TGTGCCAGCAGCATCGGACTAGCCACGGATACGGAGTATTTT.

As DNA, the CDR3 is TGTGCCAGCAGCTTCCTCGGACAGCTAAACGAGCAGTACTTC. It translates to CASSFLGQLNEQYF. The chain employs TRBV13 and TRBJ2-7; D perhaps matches TRBD1 (6 bases). Germline-derived CDR1 and CDR2 are PRHDT and FYEKMQ (reference sequence). The CDR3 length is 14 residues. Between the trimmed V and J ends, which lost 3 bases and 5 bases, there was a span of 14 bases.

This clonotype occurred a few times. V gene TRBV5-4 combines with J gene TRBJ2-5; unclear D gene. V was clipped by 2 bases and J by 1 base, with 6 bases between them. This CDR3 contains 13 residues. Germline CDR1 is SGHNT and CDR2 is YYREEE (reference sequence). The CDR3 DNA sequence: TGTGCCAGCAGCTTTTCCGTCCAAGAGACCCAGTACTTC. Its translation: CASSFSVQETQYF.

The V and J genes are TRBV12-3 or TRBV12-4 and TRBJ2-7; D is uncertain. This CDR3 has 12 residues. Trimming took off 5 bases at V and 9 bases at J, with 14 bases between the two ends. CDR3 coding DNA: TGTGCCAGCAGTCCACGGACGATAGCGCAGTACTTC. Protein: CASSPRTIAQYF.

The gene calls are TRBV19 and TRBJ2-3; D gene unclear. Germline V lookup: CDR1 LNHDA, CDR2 SQIVND (reference sequence). This CDR3 has 14 residues. V was trimmed by 3 bases and J by 2 bases, leaving 9 bases between them. CDR3 sequence reads: CASSMNGFTDTQYF. The CDR3, as DNA: TGTGCCAGTAGTATGAACGGATTCACAGATACGCAGTATTTT.

The rearrangement joins TRBV3-1 to TRBJ2-1; 9 bases agree with TRBD2. The germline gives CDR1 LGHDT, CDR2 YNNKEL (reference sequence). The CDR3 totals 16 residues. After removal of 0 bases from V and 5 bases from J, the junction contained 5 bases not matched to a gene. The CDR3 loop is CASSQDSRTSDNEQFF. CDR3 in DNA: TGTGCCAGCAGCCAAGATTCAAGGACTAGCGACAATGAGCAGTTCTTC.

The chain links TRBV12-3 or TRBV12-4 to TRBJ2-5; 8 bases are shared with TRBD1. The CDR3 is made up of 14 amino acids. Trimming at V came to 6 bases and at J to 0 bases, leaving 3 bases not matched to a gene. CDR3 DNA: TGTGCCAGCAGACTGGACAGGGACCAAGAGACCCAGTACTTC. Amino acid sequence: CASRLDRDQETQYF.

The table lists this clonotype with a few counts. The genes are TRBV7-2 and TRBJ2-7; D tentatively fits TRBD1 or TRBD2 (6 bases each). This CDR3 contains 16 residues. V lost 4 bases and J lost 1, with 17 bases in between. Germline V lookup: CDR1 SGHTA, CDR2 FQGNSA. Written as DNA, the CDR3 is TGTGCCAGCAGCTCGACGGGGGCCGCGGGGTCCTACGAGCAGTACTTC. Encoded protein: CASSSTGAAGSYEQYF.

This clonotype was picked up a small number of times. V and J are TRBV6-6 and TRBJ1-6; D perhaps matches TRBD1 (6 bases). The CDR3 is made up of 18 amino acids. Germline V gives CDR1 MNHNY, CDR2 SVGAGI (reference sequence). V gave up 5 bases and J gave up 0 bases, with 17 bases separating them. CDR3 sequence reads: CASSNKGHQSSYNSPLHF. For the CDR3, the DNA is TGTGCCAGCAGTAACAAGGGACATCAGAGCTCCTATAATTCACCCCTCCACTTT.

The genes are TRBV5-1 and TRBJ2-1, with 9 bases fitting TRBD1. The CDR3 has 16 amino acids. Germline V gives CDR1 SGHRS, CDR2 YFSETQ. The V and J ends lost 0 bases and 9 bases, in that order; junction bases with no gene match: 10. The CDR3 spells CASSLAHGQGYGEQFF. The CDR3, as DNA: TGCGCCAGCAGCTTGGCCCACGGACAGGGGTACGGTGAGCAGTTCTTC.

This clonotype has a handful of counts. This CDR3 is CASSHLGDYTEAFF. CDR3 DNA: TGTGCCAGCTCGCACTTGGGGGATTACACTGAAGCTTTCTTT. J is TRBJ1-1 and V is TRBV27; tentatively, D is TRBD1 (5 bases). The V end was cut by 8 bases, the J end by 3 bases, with 16 bases between. Germline V gene data show CDR1 as MNHEY and CDR2 as SMNVEV (reference sequence). The CDR3 covers 14 residues.

This clonotype has a count of ten or more. The chain combines TRBV7-8 with TRBJ2-7, with D perhaps matching TRBD1 or TRBD2 (6 bases each). The CDR3 loop spans 13 amino acids. Trimming pared 1 base from V and 6 bases from J, leaving 10 bases between. Germline-derived CDR1 and CDR2 are SGHVS and FQNEAQ. The CDR3 nucleotides are TGTGCCAGCAGCTTAGGGGGGGCCCCCGAGCAGTACGTC. It translates to CASSLGGAPEQYV.

This chain connects TRBV20-1 to TRBJ1-1; TRBD1 might be the D (5 bases). V was pared by 2 bases and J by 6 bases, with 13 bases between. Germline V CDR1 and CDR2: DFQATT, SNEGSKA (reference sequence). The CDR3 is 13 amino acids. The CDR3 sequence: CSARRLGTAEAFF. DNA for the CDR3: TGCAGTGCTAGACGACTAGGGACTGCTGAAGCTTTCTTT.

This chain uses TRBV29-1 with TRBJ1-2; D is unclear. Trimming pared 3 bases from V and 4 bases from J, leaving 6 bases between. The CDR3 has 11 residues. Germline CDR1 reads SQVTM; CDR2 reads ANQGSEA. CDR3 DNA sequence: TGCAGCGTTGATACAGCCTATGGCTACACCTTC. This translates into CSVDTAYGYTF.

This clonotype was seen only a few times. V usage is TRBV4-1 and J usage is TRBJ2-3, with D possibly being TRBD1 (5 bases). Germline V CDR1 and CDR2: MGHRA, YSYEKL. Trimming pared 0 bases from V and 5 bases from J, leaving 18 bases between. The CDR3 spans 17 residues. The CDR3 nucleotides read TGCGCCAGCAGCCAAGATCCGGGCGTGCAGGGCCTAGATACGCAGTATTTT. Protein product: CASSQDPGVQGLDTQYF.